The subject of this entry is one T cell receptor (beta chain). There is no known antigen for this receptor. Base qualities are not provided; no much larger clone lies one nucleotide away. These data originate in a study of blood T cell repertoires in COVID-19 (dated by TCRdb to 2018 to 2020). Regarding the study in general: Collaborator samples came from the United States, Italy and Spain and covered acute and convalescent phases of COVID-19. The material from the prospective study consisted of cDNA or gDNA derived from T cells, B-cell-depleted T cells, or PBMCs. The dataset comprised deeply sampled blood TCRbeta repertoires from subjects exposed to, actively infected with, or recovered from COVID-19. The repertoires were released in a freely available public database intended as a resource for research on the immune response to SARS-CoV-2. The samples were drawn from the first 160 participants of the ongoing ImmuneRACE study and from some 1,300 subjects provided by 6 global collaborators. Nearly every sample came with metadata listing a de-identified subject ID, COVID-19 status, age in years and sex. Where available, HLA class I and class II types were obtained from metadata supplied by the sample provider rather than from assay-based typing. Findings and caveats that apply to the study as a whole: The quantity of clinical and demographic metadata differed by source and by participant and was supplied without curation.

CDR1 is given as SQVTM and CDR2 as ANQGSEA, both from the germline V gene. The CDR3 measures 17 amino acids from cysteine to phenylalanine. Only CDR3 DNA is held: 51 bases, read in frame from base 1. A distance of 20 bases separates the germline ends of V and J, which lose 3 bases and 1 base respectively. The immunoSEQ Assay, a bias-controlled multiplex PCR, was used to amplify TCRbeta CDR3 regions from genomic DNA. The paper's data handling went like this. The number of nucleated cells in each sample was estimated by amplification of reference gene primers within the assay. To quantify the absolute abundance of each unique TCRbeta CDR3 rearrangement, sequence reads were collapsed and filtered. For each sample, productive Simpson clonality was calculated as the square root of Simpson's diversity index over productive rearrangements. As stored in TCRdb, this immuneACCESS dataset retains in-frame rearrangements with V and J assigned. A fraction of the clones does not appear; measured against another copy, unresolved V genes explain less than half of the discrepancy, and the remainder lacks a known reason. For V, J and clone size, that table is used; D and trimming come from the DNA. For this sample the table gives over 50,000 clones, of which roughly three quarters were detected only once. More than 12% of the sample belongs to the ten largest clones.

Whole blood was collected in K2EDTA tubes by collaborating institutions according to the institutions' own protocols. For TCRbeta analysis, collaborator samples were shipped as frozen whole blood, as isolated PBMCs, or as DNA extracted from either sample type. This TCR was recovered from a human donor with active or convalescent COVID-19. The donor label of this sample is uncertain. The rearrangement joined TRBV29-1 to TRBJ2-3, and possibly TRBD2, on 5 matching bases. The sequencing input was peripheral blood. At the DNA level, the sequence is TGCAGCGTTGAGGCGGGCGTAGACATAGGTGGCACAGATACGCAGTATTTT. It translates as CSVEAGVDIGGTDTQYF.